The clone carrying this T cell receptor (beta chain) has a handful of counts. This entry belongs to a study of blood T cell repertoires in COVID-19. The assay was immunoSEQ multiplex PCR, and TCRdb's table has in-frame clones only and misses some. Of some 200,000 clones detected, about 81% appear once; the ten largest clones hold roughly 5.1%. The V and J ends lost 5 bases and 1 base, in that order; junction bases with no gene match: 9. CDR3 size: 16 residues. Germline V gene lookup returns CDR1 LNHDA and CDR2 SQIVND (reference sequence). Sample: peripheral blood. The receptor was derived from a woman aged 70-85 years with COVID-19, enrolled during active disease. The chain has TRBV19 and TRBJ1-1; TRBD1 agrees at 8 bases. CDR3: CASSLSRTGPNTEAFF. Written as DNA, the CDR3 is TGTGCCAGTAGTCTATCGCGGACAGGGCCGAACACTGAAGCTTTCTTT.